This TCR beta chain came from a study of blood T cell repertoires in COVID-19. Whole-study context: Acute and convalescent COVID-19 specimens originated in the United States, Italy and Spain.

Using immunoSEQ multiplex PCR, the repertoire was profiled, and TCRdb retains in-frame clones only, with some absent. The sample consists of around 300,000 clones, 86% of them appearing once. Germline V gene sequence: CDR1 ENHRY, CDR2 SYGVKD. Germline trimming cut 11 bases from V and 5 bases from J; bases unmatched to any gene: 9. The CDR3 runs to 12 residues. Sequencing used peripheral blood. This chain connects TRBV10-3 to TRBJ2-7; 7 bases fit TRBD1. The receptor was derived from a woman in her 70s with COVID-19, enrolled during active disease. CDR3: CAARQGSDEQYF. The CDR3 DNA sequence: TGTGCCGCCAGACAGGGTTCCGACGAGCAGTACTTC.